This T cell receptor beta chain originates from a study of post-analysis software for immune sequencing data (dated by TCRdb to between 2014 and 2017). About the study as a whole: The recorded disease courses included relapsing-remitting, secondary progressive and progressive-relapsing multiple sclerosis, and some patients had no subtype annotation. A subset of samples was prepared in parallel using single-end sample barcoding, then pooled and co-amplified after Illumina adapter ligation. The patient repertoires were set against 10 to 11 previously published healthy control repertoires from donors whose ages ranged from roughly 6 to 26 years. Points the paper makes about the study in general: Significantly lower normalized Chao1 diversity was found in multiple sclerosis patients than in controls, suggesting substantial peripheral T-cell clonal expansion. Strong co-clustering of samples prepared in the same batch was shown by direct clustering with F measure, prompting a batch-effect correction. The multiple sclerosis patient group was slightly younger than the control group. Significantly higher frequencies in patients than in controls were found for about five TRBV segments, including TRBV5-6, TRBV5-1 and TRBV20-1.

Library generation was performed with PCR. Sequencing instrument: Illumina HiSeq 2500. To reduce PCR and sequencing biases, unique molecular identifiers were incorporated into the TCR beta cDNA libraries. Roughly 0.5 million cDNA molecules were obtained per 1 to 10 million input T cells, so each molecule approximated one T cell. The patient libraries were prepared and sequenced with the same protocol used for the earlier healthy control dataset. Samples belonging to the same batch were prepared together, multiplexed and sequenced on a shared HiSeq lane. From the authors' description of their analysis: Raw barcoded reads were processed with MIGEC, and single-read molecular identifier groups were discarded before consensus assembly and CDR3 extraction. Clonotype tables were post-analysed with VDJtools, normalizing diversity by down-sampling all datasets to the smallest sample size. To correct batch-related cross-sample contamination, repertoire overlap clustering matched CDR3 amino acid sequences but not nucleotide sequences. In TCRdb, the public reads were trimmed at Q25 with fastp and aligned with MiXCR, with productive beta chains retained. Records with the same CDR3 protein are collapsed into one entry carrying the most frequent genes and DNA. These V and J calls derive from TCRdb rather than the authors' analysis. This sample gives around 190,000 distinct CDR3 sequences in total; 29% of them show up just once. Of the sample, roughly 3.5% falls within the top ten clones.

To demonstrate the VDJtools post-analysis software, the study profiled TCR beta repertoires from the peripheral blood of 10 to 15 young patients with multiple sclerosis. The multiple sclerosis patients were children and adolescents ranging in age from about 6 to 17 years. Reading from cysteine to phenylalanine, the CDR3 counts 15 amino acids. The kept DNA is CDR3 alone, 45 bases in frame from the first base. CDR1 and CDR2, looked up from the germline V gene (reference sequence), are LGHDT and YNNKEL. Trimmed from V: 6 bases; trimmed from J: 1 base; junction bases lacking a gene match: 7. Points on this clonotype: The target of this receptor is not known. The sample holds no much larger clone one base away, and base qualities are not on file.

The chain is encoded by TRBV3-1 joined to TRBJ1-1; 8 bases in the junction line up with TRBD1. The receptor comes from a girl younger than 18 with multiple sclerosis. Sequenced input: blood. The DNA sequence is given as TGTGCCAGCAGGGGGGGGGACAGGAAGAACACTGAAGCTTTCTTT. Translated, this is CASRGGDRKNTEAFF.